This T cell receptor (beta chain) derives from a study of cytomegalovirus exposure and HLA in healthy donors. The wider study: A later analysis reported the same platform for the 90 to 150 validation repertoires and the roughly 700 first-cohort repertoires.

While the first cohort had over 650 subjects, the donors belonged to the separate validation cohort of roughly 130 subjects. Produced via immunoSEQ multiplex PCR; TCRdb's table is partial and in-frame only. The sample records tens of thousands of clones, approximately 94% being singletons. With regard to this clone: Antigen: not known.

CDR3 length equals 13 residues. CDR1 LNHNV and CDR2 YYDKDF come from the germline V gene (reference sequence). J lost 4 bases, V lost 8 bases, and 5 bases had no gene match. Study results and caveats: Among the CMV-associated chains, a few were confirmed in vitro as specific for CMV antigens. It was around 160 TCR beta chains that were listed as cytomegalovirus-associated.

This TCR came from a woman in her twenties or thirties in good health and CMV-seronegative. The sequenced sample consisted of PBMCs. This rearrangement joins TRBV15 to TRBJ2-5; 9 bases match TRBD1. The CDR3, as DNA: TGTGCCACCGCGACAGGGGGGACAGAGACCCAGTACTTC. It codes for CATATGGTETQYF.